The entry below gives a single TCR beta chain sequence along with its context. Each CDR3 protein is one row after TCRdb ran MiXCR on the RT-PCR reads. This table has 500,000 to 600,000 distinct CDR3 sequences, approximately 10% appearing once. This sample stems from a study of response to subunit inactivated influenza vaccine. After removal of 4 bases from V and 8 bases from J, the junction contained 6 bases not matched to a gene. This CDR3 is built from 14 residues. These data are also associated with another study on T cells expressing NK-cell markers. That paper states: A 5'RACE template switching approach incorporating UMIs was used to make TCR beta cDNA.

The specimen comprised PBMCs from blood, sampled on the day of vaccination. The chain joins TRBV12-3 or TRBV12-4 to TRBJ2-1; 9 bases are shared with TRBD1. The receptor was isolated from a man in his forties or fifties who received an inactivated influenza vaccine. For the CDR3, the DNA is TGTGCCAGCAGTTACCGGACAGGGGCCCATGAGCAGTTCTTC. This encodes CASSYRTGAHEQFF.